This TCR beta chain was obtained from a study of cytomegalovirus exposure and HLA in healthy donors. When sampled, the donors appeared nominally healthy, though they likely had unrecorded immune exposures. Concerning this clone itself: Its specificity is not known.

Regarding the study as a whole: Overall, about 160 TCR beta chains were annotated as cytomegalovirus-associated. Later analysis identified about 15,000 TCR beta sequences associated with HLA alleles, using a false discovery rate threshold of 0.05.

The junction had 7 bases not matched to a gene; V was cut back by 6 bases and J by 0 bases. This CDR3 comprises 15 residues. Germline lookup yields CDR1 SGHTA and CDR2 FQGNSA. A multiplex PCR was run with 60 Vbeta primers and 13 Jbeta primers. Sequenced by immunoSEQ multiplex PCR; TCRdb stores in-frame clones only, minus some. Of around 65,000 clones listed, 78% are singletons. This sequence originates from a girl aged 5 to 17 in good health and CMV-seropositive. The chain carries TRBV7-2 and TRBJ2-7; 8 bases agree with TRBD1. Sequencing was done on a sample of PBMCs. The CDR3 sequence: CASRATGGSSYEQYF. Written as DNA, the CDR3 is TGTGCCAGCAGAGCAACAGGGGGAAGCTCCTACGAGCAGTACTTC.